This entry is about one T cell receptor beta chain. The data stem from a study of blood T cell repertoires in COVID-19. At the level of the study: PBMCs, B-cell-depleted T cells, or T cells were the source of the cDNA or gDNA that made up the material.

Cohort allocation depended upon clinical history that participants reported. Sequencing used immunoSEQ multiplex PCR; TCRdb keeps in-frame clones, though not all of them. The profile shows 250,000 or so clones, about 90% of them singletons. V lost 3 bases to trimming and J lost 8 bases; unmatched junction nucleotides: 8. Germline V gene lookup returns CDR1 SEHNR and CDR2 FQNEAQ (reference sequence). The CDR3 is made up of 15 amino acids. The sample comprised PBMCs or T cells enriched from blood (not recorded which). This sequence joins TRBV7-9 and TRBJ2-1; 9 bases agree with TRBD2. This clonotype originated in a man aged 25 to 40 who had recovered from COVID-19. The CDR3 sequence is CASSFSSGSFDEQFF. The CDR3 nucleotides are TGTGCCAGCAGCTTCAGTAGCGGGAGTTTCGATGAGCAGTTCTTC.